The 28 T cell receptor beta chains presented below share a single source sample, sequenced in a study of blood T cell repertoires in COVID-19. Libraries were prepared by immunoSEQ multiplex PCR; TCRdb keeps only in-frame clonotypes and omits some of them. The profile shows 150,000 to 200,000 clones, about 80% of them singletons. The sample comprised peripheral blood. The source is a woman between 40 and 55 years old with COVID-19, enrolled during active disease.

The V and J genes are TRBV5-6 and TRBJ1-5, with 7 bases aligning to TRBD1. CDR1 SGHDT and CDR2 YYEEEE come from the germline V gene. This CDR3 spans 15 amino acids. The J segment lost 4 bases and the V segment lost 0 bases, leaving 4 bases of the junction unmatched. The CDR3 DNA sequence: TGTGCCAGCAGCTTGGGGACAGGACGAAATCAGCCCCAGCATTTT. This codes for CASSLGTGRNQPQHF. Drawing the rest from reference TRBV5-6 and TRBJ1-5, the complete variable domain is DAGVTQSPTHLIKTRGQQVTLRCSPKSGHDTVSWYQQALGQGPQFIFQYYEEEERQRGNFPDRFSGHQFPNYSSELNVNALLLGDSALYLCASSLGTGRNQPQHFGDGTRLSIL.

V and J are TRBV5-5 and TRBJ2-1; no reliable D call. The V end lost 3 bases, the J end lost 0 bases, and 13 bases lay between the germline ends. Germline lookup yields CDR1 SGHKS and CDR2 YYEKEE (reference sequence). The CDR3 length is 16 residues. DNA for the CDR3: TGTGCCAGCAGCTCCCTCCACGTGAGCTCCTACAATGAGCAGTTCTTC. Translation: CASSSLHVSSYNEQFF.

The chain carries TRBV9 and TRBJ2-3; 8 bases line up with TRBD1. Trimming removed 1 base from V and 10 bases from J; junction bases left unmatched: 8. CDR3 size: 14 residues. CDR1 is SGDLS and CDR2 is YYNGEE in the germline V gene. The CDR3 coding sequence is TGTGCCAGCAGCGTAAATTGGGGGACAGGAGCGCAGTATTTT. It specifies CASSVNWGTGAQYF.

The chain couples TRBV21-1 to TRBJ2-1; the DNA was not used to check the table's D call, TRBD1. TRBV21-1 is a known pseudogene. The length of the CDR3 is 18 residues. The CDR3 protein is CASSKVVCGHHSYNEQFF. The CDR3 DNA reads TGTGCCAGCAGCAAAGTAGTATGTGGACACCACTCCTACAATGAGCAGTTCTTC.

The CDR3 sequence is CASSIRLGQGSNQPQHF. DNA for the CDR3: TGTGCCAGTAGTATTAGGTTAGGACAGGGAAGCAATCAGCCCCAGCATTTT. The chain uses TRBV19 and TRBJ1-5; TRBD1 matches 8 bases. The germline gives CDR1 LNHDA, CDR2 SQIVND (reference sequence). V was clipped by 3 bases and J by 1 base; unmatched bases: 8. CDR3 length: 17 residues.

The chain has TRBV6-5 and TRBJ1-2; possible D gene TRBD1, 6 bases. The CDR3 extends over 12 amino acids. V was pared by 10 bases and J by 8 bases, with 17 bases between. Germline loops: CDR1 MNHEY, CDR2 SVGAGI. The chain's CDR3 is CATSLGARGYTF. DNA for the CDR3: TGTGCCACCTCGTTGGGGGCGCGGGGCTACACCTTC.

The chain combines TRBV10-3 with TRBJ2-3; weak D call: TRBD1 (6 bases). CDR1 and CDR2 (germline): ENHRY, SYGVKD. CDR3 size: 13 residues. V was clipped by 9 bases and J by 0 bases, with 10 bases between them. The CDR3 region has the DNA TGTGCCATACAAACAGGGAGCACAGATACGCAGTATTTT. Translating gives CAIQTGSTDTQYF.

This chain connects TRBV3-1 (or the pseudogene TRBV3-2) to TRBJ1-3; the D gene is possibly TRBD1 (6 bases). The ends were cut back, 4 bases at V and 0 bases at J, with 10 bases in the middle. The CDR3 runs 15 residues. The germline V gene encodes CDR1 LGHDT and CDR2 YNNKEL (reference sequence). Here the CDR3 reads CASSRVGGSGNTIYF. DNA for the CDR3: TGTGCCAGCAGCCGGGTAGGGGGCTCTGGAAACACCATATATTTT.

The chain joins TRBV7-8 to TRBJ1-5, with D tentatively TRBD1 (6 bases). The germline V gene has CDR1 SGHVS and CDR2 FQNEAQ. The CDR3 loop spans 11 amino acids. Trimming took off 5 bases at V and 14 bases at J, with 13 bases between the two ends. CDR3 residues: CASSRGTGKHF. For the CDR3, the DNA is TGTGCCAGCAGCCGCGGAACAGGGAAGCATTTT.

In DNA form, the CDR3 reads TGTGCCAGCAGTTACTCGAATCCGGGAGCACAATATGGCTACACCTTC. This translates into CASSYSNPGAQYGYTF. The chain links TRBV6-6 to TRBJ1-2; D call uncertain. The V and J ends lost 0 bases and 5 bases respectively, with 16 bases between them. This CDR3 region has 16 residues. Germline CDR1 MNHNY, CDR2 SVGAGI (reference sequence).

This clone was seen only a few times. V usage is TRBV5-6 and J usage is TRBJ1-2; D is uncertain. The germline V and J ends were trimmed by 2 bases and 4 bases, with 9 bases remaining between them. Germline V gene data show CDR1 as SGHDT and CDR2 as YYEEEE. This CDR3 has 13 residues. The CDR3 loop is CASSLFGSYGYTF. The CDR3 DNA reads TGTGCCAGCAGCTTATTCGGTAGCTATGGCTACACCTTC.

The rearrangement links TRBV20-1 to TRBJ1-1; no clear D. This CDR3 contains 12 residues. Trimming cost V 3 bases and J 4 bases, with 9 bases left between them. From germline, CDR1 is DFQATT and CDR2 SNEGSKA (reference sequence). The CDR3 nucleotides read TGCAGTGCTAGTTCCCCGGGCACTGAAGCTTTCTTT. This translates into CSASSPGTEAFF.

The CDR3 DNA is TGTGCCAGCAGCTTAGCGGGACACCCGAACACCGGGGAGCTGTTTTTT. Translating gives CASSLAGHPNTGELFF. This chain links TRBV7-9 with TRBJ2-2; TRBD1 is a possible D gene (6 bases). CDR1 SEHNR and CDR2 FQNEAQ come from the germline V gene (reference sequence). The CDR3 covers 16 residues. V was clipped by 0 bases and J by 0 bases, with 8 bases between them. The full variable domain, in which reference TRBV7-9 and TRBJ2-2 provide the parts outside the CDR3, is DTGVSQNPRHKITKRGQNVTFRCDPISEHNRLYWYRQTLGQGPEFLTYFQNEAQLEKSRLLSDRFSAERPKGSFSTLEIQRTEQGDSAMYLCASSLAGHPNTGELFFGEGSRLTVL.

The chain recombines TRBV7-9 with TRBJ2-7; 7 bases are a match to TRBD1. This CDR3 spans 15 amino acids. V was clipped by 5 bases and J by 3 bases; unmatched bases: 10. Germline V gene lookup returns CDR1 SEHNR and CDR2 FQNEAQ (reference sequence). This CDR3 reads CASSPRDRSVYEQYV. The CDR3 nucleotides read TGTGCCAGCAGCCCCAGGGACAGATCCGTCTACGAGCAGTACGTC.

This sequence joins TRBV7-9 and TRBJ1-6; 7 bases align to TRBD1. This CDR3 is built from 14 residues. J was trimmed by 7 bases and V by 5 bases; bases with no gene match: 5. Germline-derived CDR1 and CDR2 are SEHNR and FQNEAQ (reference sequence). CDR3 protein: CASSRLQGNSPLHF. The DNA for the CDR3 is TGTGCCAGCAGCCGACTACAGGGGAATTCACCCCTCCACTTT.

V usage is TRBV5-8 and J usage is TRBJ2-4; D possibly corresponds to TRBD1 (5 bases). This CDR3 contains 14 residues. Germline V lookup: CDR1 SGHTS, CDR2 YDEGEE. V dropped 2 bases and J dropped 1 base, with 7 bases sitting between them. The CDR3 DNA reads TGTGCCAGCAGCTTCGCAGGGGCCAAAAACATTCAGTACTTC. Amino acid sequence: CASSFAGAKNIQYF.

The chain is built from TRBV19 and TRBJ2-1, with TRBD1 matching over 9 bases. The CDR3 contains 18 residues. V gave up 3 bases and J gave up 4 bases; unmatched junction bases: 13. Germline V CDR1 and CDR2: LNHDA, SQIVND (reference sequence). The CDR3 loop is CASSMKRGPGQGYNEQFF. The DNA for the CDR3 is TGTGCCAGTAGTATGAAAAGAGGGCCGGGACAGGGTTACAATGAGCAGTTCTTC.

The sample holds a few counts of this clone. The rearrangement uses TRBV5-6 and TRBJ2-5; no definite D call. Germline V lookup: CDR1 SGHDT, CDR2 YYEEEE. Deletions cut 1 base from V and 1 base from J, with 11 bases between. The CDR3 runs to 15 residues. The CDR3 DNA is TGTGCCAGCAGCTTGCTAAGCGCGGTCCAAGAGACCCAGTACTTC. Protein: CASSLLSAVQETQYF.

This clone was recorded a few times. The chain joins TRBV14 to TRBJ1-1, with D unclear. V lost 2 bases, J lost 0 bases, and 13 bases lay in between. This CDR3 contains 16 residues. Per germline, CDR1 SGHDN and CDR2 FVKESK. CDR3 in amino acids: CASSQSLGRMNTEAFF. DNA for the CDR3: TGTGCCAGCAGCCAAAGTTTGGGGAGGATGAACACTGAAGCTTTCTTT.

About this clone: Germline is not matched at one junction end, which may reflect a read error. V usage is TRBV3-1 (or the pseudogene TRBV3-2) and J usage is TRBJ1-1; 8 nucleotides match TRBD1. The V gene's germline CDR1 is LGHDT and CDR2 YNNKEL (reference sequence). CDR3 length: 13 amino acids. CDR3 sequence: CASRAIRQGPVVF. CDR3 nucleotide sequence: TGTGCCAGCAGAGCAATCAGACAGGGGCCCGTAGTCTTT.

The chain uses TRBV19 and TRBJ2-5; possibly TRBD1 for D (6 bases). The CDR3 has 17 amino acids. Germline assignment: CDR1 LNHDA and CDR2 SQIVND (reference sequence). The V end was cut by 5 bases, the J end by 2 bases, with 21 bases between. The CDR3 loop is CASSVRTVASPQETQYF. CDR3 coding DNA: TGTGCCAGTAGTGTCCGGACAGTTGCTTCCCCTCAAGAGACCCAGTACTTC.

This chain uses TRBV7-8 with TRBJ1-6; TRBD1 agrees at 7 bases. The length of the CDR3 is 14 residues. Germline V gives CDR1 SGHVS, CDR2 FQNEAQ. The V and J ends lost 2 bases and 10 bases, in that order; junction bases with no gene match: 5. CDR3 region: CASSLTTGDSPLHF. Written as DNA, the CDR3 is TGTGCCAGCAGCTTAACTACAGGGGACTCACCCCTCCACTTT.

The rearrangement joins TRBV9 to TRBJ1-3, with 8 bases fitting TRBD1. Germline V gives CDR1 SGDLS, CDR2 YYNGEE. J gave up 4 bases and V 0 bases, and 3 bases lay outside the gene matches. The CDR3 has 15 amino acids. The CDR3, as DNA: TGTGCCAGCAGCGTAGCGACAGGGGTGGGAAACACCATATATTTT. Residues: CASSVATGVGNTIYF.

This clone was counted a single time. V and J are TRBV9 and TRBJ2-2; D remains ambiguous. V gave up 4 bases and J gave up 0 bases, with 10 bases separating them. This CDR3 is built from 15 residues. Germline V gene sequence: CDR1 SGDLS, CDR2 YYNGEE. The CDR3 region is CASSPQHANTGELFF. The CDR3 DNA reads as TGTGCCAGCAGCCCCCAACACGCGAACACCGGGGAGCTGTTTTTT.

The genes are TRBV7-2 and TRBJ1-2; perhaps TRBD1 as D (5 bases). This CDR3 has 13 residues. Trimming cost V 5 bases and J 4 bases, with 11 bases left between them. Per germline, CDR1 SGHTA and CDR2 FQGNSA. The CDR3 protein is CASSPTTVYGYTF. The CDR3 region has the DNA TGTGCCAGCAGCCCCACGACAGTCTATGGCTACACCTTC.

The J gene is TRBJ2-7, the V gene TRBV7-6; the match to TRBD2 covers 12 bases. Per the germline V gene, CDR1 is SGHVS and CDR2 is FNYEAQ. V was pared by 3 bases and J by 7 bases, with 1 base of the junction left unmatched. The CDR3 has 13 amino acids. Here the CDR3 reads CASSFGTSGEQYV. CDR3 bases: TGTGCCAGCAGCTTTGGGACTAGCGGGGAGCAGTACGTC.

The CDR3 is CASSYGTGSGYGYTF. In DNA form, the CDR3 reads TGTGCCAGCAGTTACGGGACAGGGTCAGGCTATGGCTACACCTTC. This chain links TRBV5-6 with TRBJ1-2; TRBD1 aligns across 9 bases. This CDR3 region has 15 residues. V trimming: 5 bases; J trimming: 4 bases; junction bases outside the gene matches: 9. Germline-derived CDR1 and CDR2 are SGHDT and YYEEEE.

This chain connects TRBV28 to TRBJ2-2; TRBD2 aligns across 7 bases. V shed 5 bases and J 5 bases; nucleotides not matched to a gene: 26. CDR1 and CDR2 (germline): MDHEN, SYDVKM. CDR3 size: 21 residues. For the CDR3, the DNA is TGTGCCAGCAGTCCGGCAATTCAGGGCCCGGGAGGTCCTCGGTTTACCGGGGAGCTGTTTTTT. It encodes CASSPAIQGPGGPRFTGELFF.